The clone carrying this T cell receptor (beta chain) was counted at least ten times. Construction of the TCRbeta library involved unique molecular identifiers. TCRdb ran MiXCR on the PCR reads and lists one entry per CDR3 protein. The sample consists of about 270,000 distinct CDR3 sequences, nearly 10% of them appearing once. The record originates from a study of T-cell reconstitution after alpha-beta-depleted transplantation in children. The length of the CDR3 is 14 residues. Trimming left V 7 bases short and J 4 bases short, with 16 bases between. This clonotype was sampled from a human donor who donated a stem cell graft to a child with SCID. The sample in question was PBMCs from the stem cell graft donor, obtained from the stem cell graft. This chain connects TRBV12-3 or TRBV12-4 to TRBJ1-1; D gene uncertain. The CDR3 spells CASTQTGGSTEAFF. The CDR3 DNA sequence: TGTGCCAGCACCCAAACGGGAGGGAGCACTGAAGCTTTCTTT.